A single sample is the source of the 17 T cell receptor beta chains below, sequenced in a study of cytomegalovirus exposure and HLA in healthy donors (dated by TCRdb to the late 2010s). The method was the immunoSEQ multiplex PCR assay. For the multiplex PCR, a mixture combining 60 forward primers for TCR Vbeta segments and 13 reverse primers for TCR Jbeta segments was used. What TCRdb holds here is the immuneACCESS table cut down to in-frame rearrangements. Part of the clones is not present; checked against another copy, under half of the missing clones reflect an unresolved V gene, and the others are unexplained. A total of over 100,000 clones appear in this sample, roughly a tenth of them only once. Less than 6% of the sample is in the top ten clones. Material for sequencing was PBMCs. These receptor sequences come from a man aged 35 to 55 in good health and CMV-seropositive.

This clone was counted only a few times. The chain has TRBV9 and TRBJ2-3, with 9 bases matching TRBD2. The V segment lost 4 bases and the J segment 6 bases; nucleotides outside the gene matches: 18. CDR1 and CDR2 from the germline V gene are SGDLS and YYNGEE. CDR3 length equals 18 residues. The DNA for the CDR3 is TGTGCCAGCAGCAAATCAGATTTAGCGGGAGATGGGGGTGATACGCAGTATTTT. Translation: CASSKSDLAGDGGDTQYF.

This clone was observed a few times. A junction boundary mismatches the germline segment, possibly from a read error. V is TRBV7-7 and J is TRBJ2-5, with D tentatively TRBD1 (5 bases). Germline lookup yields CDR1 SSHAT and CDR2 FNYEAQ (reference sequence). The CDR3 runs 12 residues. This chain's CDR3 is CASRTREETQYF. In nucleotides, the CDR3 is TGTGCTAGCAGAACCAGGGAAGAGACCCAGTACTTC. Complete variable domain (other parts from reference TRBV7-7 and TRBJ2-5): GAGVSQSPRYKVTKRGQDVTLRCDPISSHATLYWYQQALGQGPEFLTYFNYEAQPDKSGLPSDRFSAERPEGSISTLTIQRTEQRDSAMYRCASRTREETQYFGPGTRLLVL.

The table lists this clone with a few counts. The chain employs TRBV5-4 and TRBJ1-1; TRBD1 is a possible D gene (6 bases). This CDR3 is built from 16 residues. The ends were cut back, 4 bases at V and 1 base at J, with 17 bases in the middle. In germline, CDR1 is SGHNT, CDR2 YYREEE (reference sequence). The CDR3 reads CASSPGPRTANTEAFF. DNA of the CDR3: TGTGCCAGCAGCCCGGGTCCGAGGACAGCGAACACTGAAGCTTTCTTT. The whole variable domain, remainder taken from reference TRBV5-4 and TRBJ1-1, is ETGVTQSPTHLIKTRGQQVTLRCSSQSGHNTVSWYQQALGQGPQFIFQYYREEENGRGNFPPRFSGLQFPNYSSELNVNALELDDSALYLCASSPGPRTANTEAFFGQGTRLTVV.

The V call is TRBV9, the J call TRBJ2-1; D perhaps matches TRBD2 (6 bases). This CDR3 region has 19 residues. Per the germline V gene, CDR1 is SGDLS and CDR2 is YYNGEE. The ends were cut back, 3 bases at V and 1 base at J, with 23 bases in the middle. CDR3 sequence reads: CASSDRDSRNLLSYNEQFF. CDR3 coding DNA: TGTGCCAGCAGCGACCGGGACTCACGCAATCTACTATCCTACAATGAGCAGTTCTTC.

The CDR3 region is CASRGQGEILYGYTF. For the CDR3, the DNA is TGTGCCAGCAGGGGACAGGGGGAAATCCTCTATGGCTACACCTTC. The chain couples TRBV28 to TRBJ1-2; 11 bases are shared with TRBD1. This CDR3 contains 15 residues. The junction had 7 bases not matched to a gene; V was cut back by 6 bases and J by 4 bases. CDR1 is MDHEN, CDR2 SYDVKM, per germline.

The V call is TRBV7-9, the J call TRBJ1-1; D is unresolved. CDR3 length equals 14 residues. Per the germline V gene, CDR1 is SEHNR and CDR2 is FQNEAQ (reference sequence). The ends were cut back, 1 base at V and 4 bases at J, with 10 bases in the middle. CDR3 in amino acids: CASSLDRVSTEAFF. The CDR3 coding sequence is TGTGCCAGCAGCTTAGACCGGGTAAGCACTGAAGCTTTCTTT.

This sequence joins TRBV11-2 and TRBJ2-1; 12 nucleotides line up with TRBD2. The germline V gene has CDR1 SGHAT and CDR2 FQNNGV. With 5 bases clipped from V and 1 base from J, the junction kept 3 bases outside the gene matches. The CDR3 has 16 amino acids. CDR3 region: CASSPTSGSSYNEQFF. The CDR3, as DNA: TGTGCCAGCAGCCCGACTAGCGGGAGTTCCTACAATGAGCAGTTCTTC.

This clone was found a few times. The CDR3 DNA sequence: TGTGCCAGCAGAACGACAGATGGCACAGATACGCAGTATTTT. Protein sequence: CASRTTDGTDTQYF. The V call is TRBV6-1, the J call TRBJ2-3; TRBD1 is a possible D gene (5 bases). Trimming removed 6 bases from V and 1 base from J, with 11 bases in between. Germline V gene data show CDR1 as MNHNS and CDR2 as SASEGT. This CDR3 has 14 residues.

This clone was picked up a small number of times. The chain links TRBV5-1 to TRBJ2-1, with 8 bases lining up with TRBD2. The V gene's germline CDR1 is SGHRS and CDR2 YFSETQ. The CDR3 is made up of 15 amino acids. V was pared by 3 bases and J by 0 bases, with 2 bases of the junction left unmatched. The CDR3 here is CASSSSGSSYNEQFF. The CDR3 DNA sequence: TGCGCCAGCAGCTCCAGCGGGAGCTCCTACAATGAGCAGTTCTTC.

With regard to this clone: At one boundary the junction diverges from the germline segment, which might be a read error. The chain couples TRBV7-7 to TRBJ1-2; 8 bases line up with TRBD1. The V gene's germline CDR1 is SSHAT and CDR2 FNYEAQ (reference sequence). The CDR3 has 17 amino acids. Written as DNA, the CDR3 is TGTGCTAGCAGCCTCTTTCCAACGACAGGGGTTTACTATGGCTACACCTTC. Protein: CASSLFPTTGVYYGYTF.

The V gene is TRBV6-5, the J gene TRBJ1-6; D gene uncertain. This CDR3 contains 13 residues. The V and J ends lost 2 bases and 8 bases respectively, with 7 bases between them. The germline V gene encodes CDR1 MNHEY and CDR2 SVGAGI. In DNA form, the CDR3 reads TGTGCCAGCAGTTACGAGCGTTATTCACCCCTCCACTTT. The encoded protein is CASSYERYSPLHF.

This clone was seen more than once but under ten times. The chain combines TRBV6-5 with TRBJ2-7, with D tentatively TRBD1 (6 bases). This CDR3 region has 14 residues. Trimming removed 4 bases from V and 5 bases from J, with 15 bases in between. Germline V gene sequence: CDR1 MNHEY, CDR2 SVGAGI. CDR3 DNA sequence: TGTGCCAGCAGTTTAACACAGGGTCCGGACGAGCAGTACTTC. Translating it yields CASSLTQGPDEQYF.

The CDR3 nucleotides are TGCGCCAGCAGCCTCGGGACTAGTGCCTCTATCCTCTACAATGAGCAGTTCTTC. Residues: CASSLGTSASILYNEQFF. The chain uses TRBV4-3 and TRBJ2-1, with 8 bases identical to TRBD2. The germline CDR1 and CDR2 sequences are LGHNA and YSLEER. The V segment lost 4 bases and the J segment 3 bases; nucleotides outside the gene matches: 14. This CDR3 comprises 18 residues.

The chain carries TRBV7-9 and TRBJ1-2; 7 bases align to TRBD1. J lost 6 bases, V lost 1 base, and 2 bases had no gene match. The CDR3 covers 13 residues. Per germline, CDR1 SEHNR and CDR2 FQNEAQ (reference sequence). CDR3 sequence reads: CASSLVTGDGYTF. The CDR3 DNA follows: TGTGCCAGCAGCTTAGTCACAGGGGATGGCTACACCTTC.

This clone has only a few counts. One end of the junction is discordant with germline, which a read error may explain. The chain is built from TRBV5-4 and TRBJ2-5, with D perhaps TRBD1 (5 bases). This CDR3 has 15 amino acids. Germline lookup yields CDR1 SGHNT and CDR2 YYREEE (reference sequence). The CDR3: CASSSTETVQGTQYF. CDR3 DNA sequence: TGTGCCAGCAGCTCCACGGAGACAGTTCAAGGGACCCAGTACTTC.

In this sample, this clone turned up a few times. V usage is TRBV10-1 and J usage is TRBJ2-3, with D unresolved. In germline, CDR1 is WNHNN, CDR2 SYGVQD (reference sequence). V dropped 1 base and J dropped 4 bases, with 12 bases sitting between them. This CDR3 has 15 residues. The CDR3 sequence is CASSEYEGGADTQYF. CDR3 DNA: TGCGCCAGCAGTGAGTACGAAGGCGGCGCAGATACGCAGTATTTT.

V gene TRBV7-2 combines with J gene TRBJ2-1, with D perhaps matching TRBD2 (5 bases). The CDR3 is 15 amino acids. V was shortened by 7 bases and J by 5 bases, with 18 bases between the two germline ends. Germline assignment: CDR1 SGHTA and CDR2 FQGNSA. CDR3 coding DNA: TGTGCCAGCATCCTTCGGACTGATATTAACAATGAGCAGTTCTTC. Protein sequence: CASILRTDINNEQFF.